These 2 T cell receptor beta chains share one sample of origin, sequenced in a study of CD8 T cells in ankylosing spondylitis. TCRdb reprocessed the 5' RACE reads with MiXCR, giving one entry per CDR3 protein. The sample yields more than 60,000 distinct CDR3 sequences, roughly 5.3% seen once. Sequencing was performed on blood, either unsorted or a sorted T cell fraction (not recorded which). These receptors all come from a male donor with ankylosing spondylitis or in good health (not recorded which).

There are many counts of this clonotype. The chain carries TRBV28 and TRBJ2-2, with TRBD2 matching over 7 bases. Losses at the gene ends were 5 bases for V and 2 bases for J; bases not matched to a gene: 5. Germline lookup yields CDR1 MDHEN and CDR2 SYDVKM. CDR3 length equals 15 residues. In DNA, the CDR3 is TGTGCCAGCAGTGGGGGGGTCGGCAACACCGGGGAGCTGTTTTTT. Translating gives CASSGGVGNTGELFF.

Ten or more counts support this clonotype. The chain employs TRBV7-6 and TRBJ1-3; no definite D call. Germline assignment: CDR1 SGHVS and CDR2 FNYEAQ. Trimming left V 2 bases short and J 6 bases short, with 14 bases between. This CDR3 has 15 residues. The CDR3 region has the DNA TGTGCCAGCAGCTTAATGGGTAACCGGGAAAACACCATATATTTT. This translates into CASSLMGNRENTIYF.